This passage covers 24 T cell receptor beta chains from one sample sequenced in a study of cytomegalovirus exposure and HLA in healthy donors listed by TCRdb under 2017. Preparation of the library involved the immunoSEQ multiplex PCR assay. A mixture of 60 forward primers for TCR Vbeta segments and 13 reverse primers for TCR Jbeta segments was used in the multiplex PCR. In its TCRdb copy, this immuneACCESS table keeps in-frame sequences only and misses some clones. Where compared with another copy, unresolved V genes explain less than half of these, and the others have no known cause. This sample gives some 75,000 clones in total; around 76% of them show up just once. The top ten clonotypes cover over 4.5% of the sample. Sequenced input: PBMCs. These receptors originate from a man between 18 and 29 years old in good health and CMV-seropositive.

DNA for the CDR3: TGTGCCAGCAGCTTTAGCGGGAGGGCCGGGTACATTCAGTACTTC. Translated, it gives CASSFSGRAGYIQYF. The chain uses TRBV6-5 and TRBJ2-4; 11 bases agree with TRBD2. CDR3 length equals 15 residues. Germline V gene sequence: CDR1 MNHEY, CDR2 SVGAGI. The V and J ends lost 6 bases and 8 bases, in that order; junction bases with no gene match: 9.

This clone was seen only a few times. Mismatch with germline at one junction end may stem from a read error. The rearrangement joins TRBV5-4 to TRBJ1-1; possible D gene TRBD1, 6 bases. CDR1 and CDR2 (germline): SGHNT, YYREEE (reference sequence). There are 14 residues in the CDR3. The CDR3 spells CASSSSFTEMGQVF. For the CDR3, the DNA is TGTGCCAGCAGCTCCTCGTTTACAGAAATGGGACAAGTCTTT.

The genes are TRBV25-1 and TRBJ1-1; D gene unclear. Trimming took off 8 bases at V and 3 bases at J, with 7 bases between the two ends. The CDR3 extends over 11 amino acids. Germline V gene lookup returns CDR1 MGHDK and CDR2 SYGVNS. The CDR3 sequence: CASRGHTEAFF. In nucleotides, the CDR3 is TGTGCCAGCCGGGGTCACACTGAAGCTTTCTTT.

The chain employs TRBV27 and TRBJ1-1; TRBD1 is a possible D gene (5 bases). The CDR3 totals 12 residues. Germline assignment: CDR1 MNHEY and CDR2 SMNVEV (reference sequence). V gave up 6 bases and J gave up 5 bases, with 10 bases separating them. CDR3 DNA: TGTGCCAGCAGAAACCCAGGGACTGAAGCTTTCTTT. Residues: CASRNPGTEAFF.

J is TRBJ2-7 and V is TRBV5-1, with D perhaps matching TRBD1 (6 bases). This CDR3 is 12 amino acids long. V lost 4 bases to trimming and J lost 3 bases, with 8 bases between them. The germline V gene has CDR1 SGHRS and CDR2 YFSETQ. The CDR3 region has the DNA TGCGCCAGCAGCATGGACAGCTACGAGCAGTACTTC. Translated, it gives CASSMDSYEQYF.

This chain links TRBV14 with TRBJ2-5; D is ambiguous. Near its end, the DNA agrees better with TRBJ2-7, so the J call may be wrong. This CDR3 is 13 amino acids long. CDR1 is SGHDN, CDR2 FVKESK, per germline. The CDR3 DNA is TGTGCCAGCAGCCAAGTAGACTCCTACGAGCAGTACTTC. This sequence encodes CASSQVDSYEQYF.

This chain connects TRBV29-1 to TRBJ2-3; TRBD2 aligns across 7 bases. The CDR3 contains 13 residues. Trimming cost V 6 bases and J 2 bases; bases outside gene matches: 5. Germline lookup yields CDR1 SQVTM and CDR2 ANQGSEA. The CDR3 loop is CSVRTRHTDTQYF. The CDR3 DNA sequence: TGCAGCGTCCGGACTAGACACACAGATACGCAGTATTTT.

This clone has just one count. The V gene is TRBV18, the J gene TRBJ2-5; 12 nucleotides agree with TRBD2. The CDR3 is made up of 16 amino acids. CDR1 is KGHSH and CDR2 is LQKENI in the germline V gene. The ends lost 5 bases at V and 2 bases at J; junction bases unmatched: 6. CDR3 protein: CASSSGLAGRQETQYF. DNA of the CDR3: TGTGCCAGCTCATCAGGACTAGCGGGACGACAAGAGACCCAGTACTTC.

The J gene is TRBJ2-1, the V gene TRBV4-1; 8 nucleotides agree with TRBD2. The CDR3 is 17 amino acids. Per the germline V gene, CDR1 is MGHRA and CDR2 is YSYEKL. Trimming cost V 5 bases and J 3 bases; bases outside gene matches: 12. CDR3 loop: CASSWTLPAGDYNEQFF. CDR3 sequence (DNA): TGCGCCAGCAGCTGGACTCTTCCAGCGGGGGACTACAATGAGCAGTTCTTC.

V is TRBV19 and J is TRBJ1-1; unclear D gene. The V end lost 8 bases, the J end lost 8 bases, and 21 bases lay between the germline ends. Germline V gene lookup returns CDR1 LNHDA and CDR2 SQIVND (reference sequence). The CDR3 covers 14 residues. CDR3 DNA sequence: TGTGCCAGTTCTAAGGGTCAGCGGGTCGGGGAAGCTTTCTTT. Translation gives CASSKGQRVGEAFF.

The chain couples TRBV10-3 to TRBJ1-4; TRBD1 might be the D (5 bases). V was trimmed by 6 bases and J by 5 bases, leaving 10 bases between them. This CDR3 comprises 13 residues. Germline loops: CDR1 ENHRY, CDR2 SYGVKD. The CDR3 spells CAIRPGLNEKLFF. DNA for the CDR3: TGTGCCATCAGACCGGGACTGAATGAAAAACTGTTTTTT.

The CDR3, as DNA: TGCGCCAGCAGCTTGGTGGGGCAGAACACTGAAGCTTTCTTT. It is translated as CASSLVGQNTEAFF. The chain couples TRBV5-1 to TRBJ1-1; tentatively, D is TRBD1 (5 bases). V was pared by 0 bases and J by 1 base, with 7 bases between. Germline V gives CDR1 SGHRS, CDR2 YFSETQ. The CDR3 spans 14 residues.

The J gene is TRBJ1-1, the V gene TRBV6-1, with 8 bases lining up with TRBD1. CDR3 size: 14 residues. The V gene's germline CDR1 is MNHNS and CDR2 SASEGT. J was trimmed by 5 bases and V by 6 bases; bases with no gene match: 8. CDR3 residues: CASSVDRGETEAFF. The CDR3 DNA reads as TGTGCCAGCAGCGTTGACAGGGGTGAGACTGAAGCTTTCTTT.

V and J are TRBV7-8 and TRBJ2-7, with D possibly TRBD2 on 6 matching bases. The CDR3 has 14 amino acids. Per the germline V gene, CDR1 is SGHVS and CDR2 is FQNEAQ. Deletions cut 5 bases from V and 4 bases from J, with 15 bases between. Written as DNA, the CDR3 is TGTGCCAGCAGCGCTAGCGTGGGGCTATACGAGCAGTACTTC. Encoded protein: CASSASVGLYEQYF.

The CDR3 loop reads CAISESNRVANYGYTF. Written as DNA, the CDR3 is TGTGCCATCAGTGAGTCCAACAGGGTTGCTAACTATGGCTACACCTTC. The chain has TRBV10-3 and TRBJ1-2; D may be TRBD1 (6 bases). CDR1 and CDR2 from the germline V gene are ENHRY and SYGVKD. The CDR3 length is 16 residues. The V gene lost 0 bases and the J gene lost 0 bases, with 11 bases spanning the gap.

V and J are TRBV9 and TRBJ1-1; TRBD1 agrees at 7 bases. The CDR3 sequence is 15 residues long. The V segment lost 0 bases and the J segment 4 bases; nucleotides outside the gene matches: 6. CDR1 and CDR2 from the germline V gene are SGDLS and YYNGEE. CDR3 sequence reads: CASSVAGQLFTEAFF. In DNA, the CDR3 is TGTGCCAGCAGCGTAGCGGGACAGTTGTTCACTGAAGCTTTCTTT.

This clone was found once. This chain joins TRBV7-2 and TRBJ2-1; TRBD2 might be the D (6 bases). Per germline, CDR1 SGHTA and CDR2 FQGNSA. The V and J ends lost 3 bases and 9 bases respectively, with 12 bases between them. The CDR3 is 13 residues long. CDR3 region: CASSFGGGSEQFF. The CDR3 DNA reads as TGTGCCAGCAGCTTCGGGGGTGGGAGTGAGCAGTTCTTC.

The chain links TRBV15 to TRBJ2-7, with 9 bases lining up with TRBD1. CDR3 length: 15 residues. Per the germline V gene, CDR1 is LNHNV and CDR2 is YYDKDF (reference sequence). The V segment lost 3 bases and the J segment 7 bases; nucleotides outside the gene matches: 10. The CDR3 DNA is TGTGCCACCAGCAGCAACTTACAGGGGGCGGAAGAGCAGTACTTC. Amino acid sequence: CATSSNLQGAEEQYF.

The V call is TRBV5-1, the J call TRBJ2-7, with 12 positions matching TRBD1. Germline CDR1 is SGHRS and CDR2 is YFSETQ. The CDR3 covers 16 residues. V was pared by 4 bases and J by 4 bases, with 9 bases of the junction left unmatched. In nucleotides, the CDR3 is TGCGCCAGCAGCCTACAACCGGGACAGGGGGCGTACGAGCAGTACTTC. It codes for CASSLQPGQGAYEQYF.

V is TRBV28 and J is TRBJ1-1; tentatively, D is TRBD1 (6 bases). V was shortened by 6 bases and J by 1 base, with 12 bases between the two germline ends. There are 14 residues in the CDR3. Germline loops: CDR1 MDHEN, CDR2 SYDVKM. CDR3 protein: CASSFAGANTEAFF. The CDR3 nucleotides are TGTGCCAGCAGCTTCGCGGGGGCGAACACTGAAGCTTTCTTT.

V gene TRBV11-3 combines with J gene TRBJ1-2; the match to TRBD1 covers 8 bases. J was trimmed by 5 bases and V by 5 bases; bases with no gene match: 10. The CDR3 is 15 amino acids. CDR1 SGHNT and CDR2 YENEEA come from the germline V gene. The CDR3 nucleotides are TGTGCCAGCAGCCTGAGGACAGGGCCGAGGTATGGCTACACCTTC. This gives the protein CASSLRTGPRYGYTF.

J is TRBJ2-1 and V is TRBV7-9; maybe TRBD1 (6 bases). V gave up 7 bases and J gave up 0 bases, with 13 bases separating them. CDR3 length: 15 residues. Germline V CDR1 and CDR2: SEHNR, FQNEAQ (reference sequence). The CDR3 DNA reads TGTGCCAGCACCATAGGACAGAGCTCCTACAATGAGCAGTTCTTC. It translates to CASTIGQSSYNEQFF.

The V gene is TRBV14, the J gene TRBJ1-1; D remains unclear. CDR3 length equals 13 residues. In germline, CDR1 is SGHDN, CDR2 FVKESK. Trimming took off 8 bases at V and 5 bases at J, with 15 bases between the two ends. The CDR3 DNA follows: TGTGCCAGCCGCCCAGGAGGGCGTACTGAAGCTTTCTTT. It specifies CASRPGGRTEAFF. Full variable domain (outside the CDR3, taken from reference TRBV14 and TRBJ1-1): EAGVTQFPSHSVIEKGQTVTLRCDPISGHDNLYWYRRVMGKEIKFLLHFVKESKQDESGMPNNRFLAERTGGTYSTLKVQPAELEDSGVYFCASRPGGRTEAFFGQGTRLTVV.

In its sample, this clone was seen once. The CDR3 loop is CASSSHRGLQETQYF. The CDR3 DNA reads TGTGCCAGCAGTTCTCACAGGGGGCTTCAAGAGACCCAGTACTTC. V and J are TRBV9 and TRBJ2-5; 9 bases are shared with TRBD1. The germline V gene encodes CDR1 SGDLS and CDR2 YYNGEE. The V gene end was trimmed by 5 bases and the J gene end by 2 bases; junction bases not matched to a gene: 7. There are 15 residues in the CDR3.